One sample yielded the 26 T cell receptor beta chains listed below, sequenced in a study of blood T cell repertoires in COVID-19. Repertoires were generated with immunoSEQ multiplex PCR, while TCRdb's copy carries only in-frame clones and drops some. The sample holds a few hundred thousand clones, roughly four fifths seen once. What was sequenced was PBMCs or T cells enriched from blood (not recorded which). Receptor source: a woman between 50 and 59 years old who had recovered from COVID-19.

In regard to this clone: At the DNA level, this CDR3 is encoded by other sequences in the same sample as well. The chain uses TRBV7-9 and TRBJ2-1; 14 bases map to TRBD2. V dropped 5 bases and J dropped 4; count of bases not matched to a gene: 4. The germline V gene encodes CDR1 SEHNR and CDR2 FQNEAQ (reference sequence). The CDR3 is made up of 16 amino acids. The CDR3 is CASSLGLAGVYNEQFF. CDR3 nucleotides: TGTGCCAGCAGCCTGGGACTAGCGGGAGTTTACAATGAGCAGTTCTTC.

The chain recombines TRBV11-3 with TRBJ1-1; 7 nucleotides match TRBD1. The CDR3 spans 15 residues. J was trimmed by 4 bases and V by 5 bases; bases with no gene match: 10. Per germline, CDR1 SGHNT and CDR2 YENEEA. CDR3 DNA sequence: TGTGCCAGCAGCCCACTAGGGGGCCGGACCACTGAAGCTTTCTTT. It translates to CASSPLGGRTTEAFF.

This clone has only one observation. This rearrangement joins TRBV6-5 to TRBJ1-2; D is unresolved. CDR1 is MNHEY, CDR2 SVGAGI, per germline. Trimming removed 8 bases from V and 1 base from J, with 5 bases in between. The CDR3 sequence is 11 residues long. CDR3 residues: CASSNNYGYTF. Written as DNA, the CDR3 is TGTGCCAGCTCAAATAACTATGGCTACACCTTC.

The chain carries TRBV7-2 and TRBJ1-2; 8 positions match TRBD1. Germline lookup yields CDR1 SGHTA and CDR2 FQGNSA. The V and J ends lost 5 bases and 4 bases, in that order; junction bases with no gene match: 6. CDR3 length equals 14 residues. The CDR3 DNA reads as TGTGCCAGCAGCCCTCAGGGGGCTCTCTATGGCTACACCTTC. Its translation is CASSPQGALYGYTF.

Points on this clone: In the same sample, other DNA sequences code for this CDR3. The genes are TRBV9 and TRBJ1-6; perhaps TRBD1 as D (6 bases). The V and J ends lost 0 bases and 8 bases respectively, with 12 bases between them. Looked up from germline, CDR1 is SGDLS and CDR2 is YYNGEE. The CDR3 is 15 amino acids. DNA for the CDR3: TGTGCCAGCAGCGTAGACGGCAGGGGCGATTCACCCCTCCACTTT. It encodes CASSVDGRGDSPLHF.

V is TRBV5-1 and J is TRBJ1-1; D not certain. The CDR3 sequence is 13 residues long. V was cut by 2 bases and J by 3 bases, with 8 bases left in between. Germline CDR1 and CDR2: SGHRS and YFSETQ. The CDR3, as DNA: TGCGCCAGCAGCTTCGCGGGCGACACTGAAGCTTTCTTT. Amino acids: CASSFAGDTEAFF.

V gene TRBV19 combines with J gene TRBJ2-7; maybe TRBD1 (5 bases). The CDR3 consists of 11 residues. CDR1 is LNHDA, CDR2 SQIVND, per germline (reference sequence). V lost 9 bases and J lost 4, with 10 bases in between. The CDR3 nucleotides are TGTGCCAGCGACAGTACTTACGAGCAGTACTTC. Translation gives CASDSTYEQYF.

CDR3 in DNA: TGTGCCAGTAGTATTGGGGGGGGCACTGAAGCTTTCTTT. Protein product: CASSIGGGTEAFF. The chain links TRBV19 to TRBJ1-1, with a weak D call TRBD1 (5 bases). The V end was cut by 3 bases, the J end by 4 bases, with 9 bases between. CDR3 length: 13 residues. CDR1 is LNHDA, CDR2 SQIVND, per germline (reference sequence).

The V call is TRBV6-1, the J call TRBJ2-1; 7 bases match TRBD1. CDR3 length: 15 residues. The germline V gene encodes CDR1 MNHNS and CDR2 SASEGT. The V gene end was trimmed by 0 bases and the J gene end by 3 bases; junction bases not matched to a gene: 2. This CDR3 is CASSEAGGFYNEQFF. For the CDR3, the DNA is TGTGCCAGCAGTGAAGCAGGGGGCTTCTACAATGAGCAGTTCTTC.

This clone has just one count. This chain connects TRBV10-3 to TRBJ1-1, with D unresolved. The CDR3 spans 13 residues. V was cut by 10 bases and J by 11 bases, with 23 bases left in between. CDR1 ENHRY and CDR2 SYGVKD come from the germline V gene. In DNA form, the CDR3 reads TGTGCCAGCAACCGGGAGCATGGCGTATTTGCTTTCTTT. Translation gives CASNREHGVFAFF.

The rearrangement uses TRBV5-1 and TRBJ2-1, with D maybe TRBD1 (5 bases). The CDR3 sequence is 13 residues long. Trimming removed 4 bases at V and 9 bases at J, with 14 bases between. Looked up from germline, CDR1 is SGHRS and CDR2 is YFSETQ. The CDR3 nucleotides are TGCGCCAGCAGCCTACCACTTCAGGGTGAGCAGTTCTTC. Amino acids: CASSLPLQGEQFF.

This clone was seen more than once but under ten times. This chain links TRBV3-1 (or the pseudogene TRBV3-2) with TRBJ1-2, with a possible D match to TRBD1 (5 bases). V dropped 1 base and J dropped 3 bases, with 21 bases sitting between them. The length of the CDR3 is 18 residues. Germline V gene sequence: CDR1 LGHDT, CDR2 YNNKEL (reference sequence). The CDR3 spells CASSQGGSVTGSHYGYTF. In DNA, the CDR3 is TGTGCCAGCAGCCAAGGTGGTTCGGTAACAGGAAGTCACTATGGCTACACCTTC.

The genes are TRBV1 and TRBJ2-1; the table assigns TRBD2, which was not confirmed against the DNA. TRBV1 is deemed a pseudogene. CDR3 length: 15 residues. As DNA, the CDR3 is TGCACCAGCAGCTTTACTAGCGGCTCCTACAATGAGCAGTTCTTC. Amino acids: CTSSFTSGSYNEQFF.

The V and J genes are TRBV18 and TRBJ2-2; 9 bases map to TRBD2. Germline V CDR1 and CDR2: KGHSH, LQKENI. The CDR3 length is 15 residues. V was clipped by 2 bases and J by 8 bases; unmatched bases: 6. The CDR3 loop reads CASSPNLAGTGELFF. In DNA form, the CDR3 reads TGTGCCAGCTCACCAAACCTAGCGGGGACGGGGGAGCTGTTTTTT.

The V gene is TRBV5-6, the J gene TRBJ1-1; 8 bases are shared with TRBD1. In germline, CDR1 is SGHDT, CDR2 YYEEEE. There are 12 residues in the CDR3. V dropped 4 bases and J dropped 8; count of bases not matched to a gene: 4. This CDR3 reads CASSGWTGEAFF. CDR3 bases: TGTGCCAGCAGCGGTTGGACAGGGGAAGCTTTCTTT.

The genes are TRBV10-3 and TRBJ1-2; D is possibly TRBD1 (5 bases). This CDR3 comprises 16 residues. Trimming removed 3 bases at V and 3 bases at J, with 17 bases between. In germline, CDR1 is ENHRY, CDR2 SYGVKD. The CDR3 spells CAISDVLGRVDYGYTF. DNA for the CDR3: TGTGCCATCAGTGACGTTCTCGGCAGGGTAGACTATGGCTACACCTTC.

The count of this clone is one. The rearrangement uses TRBV27 and TRBJ1-1; a possible D gene is TRBD1 (6 bases). The CDR3 length is 13 residues. V was pared by 11 bases and J by 4 bases, with 17 bases between. CDR1 and CDR2 from the germline V gene are MNHEY and SMNVEV (reference sequence). DNA for the CDR3: TGTGCCTCGTGGGGGCCTGGTCGCACTGAAGCTTTCTTT. Residues: CASWGPGRTEAFF.

This chain uses TRBV4-2 with TRBJ2-5; 8 bases fit TRBD2. The CDR3 sequence is 16 residues long. Germline assignment: CDR1 LGHNA and CDR2 YNFKEQ. The CDR3 reads CASARSGSGIQETQYF. CDR3 sequence (DNA): TGTGCATCGGCTAGGTCGGGTAGCGGGATCCAAGAGACCCAGTACTTC.

This clone was seen a few times. V is TRBV12-3 or TRBV12-4 and J is TRBJ2-7; D is ambiguous. The CDR3 runs 12 residues. The V end lost 5 bases, the J end lost 2 bases, and 7 bases lay between the germline ends. CDR3 in DNA: TGTGCCAGCAGTGATTACACCTACGAGCAGTACTTC. Amino acid sequence: CASSDYTYEQYF.

This clone was seen only once. The chain carries TRBV12-3 or TRBV12-4 and TRBJ1-1, with D perhaps TRBD1 (6 bases). There are 12 residues in the CDR3. V lost 5 bases and J lost 3, with 7 bases in between. CDR3 nucleotide sequence: TGTGCCAGCAGTGGACAGTACACTGAAGCTTTCTTT. As protein: CASSGQYTEAFF.

J is TRBJ1-2 and V is TRBV6-2 or TRBV6-3; 10 bases fit TRBD1. CDR1 and CDR2 (germline): MNHEY, SVGEGT. The CDR3 loop spans 15 amino acids. V lost 3 bases, J lost 8 bases, and 9 bases stayed unmatched. Here the CDR3 reads CASSYLTGGAKGYTF. The CDR3 region has the DNA TGTGCCAGCAGTTATTTGACAGGGGGCGCGAAGGGCTACACCTTC.

The gene calls are TRBV7-6 and TRBJ2-3; 8 positions match TRBD2. The CDR3 contains 16 residues. Looked up from germline, CDR1 is SGHVS and CDR2 is FNYEAQ. V was clipped by 2 bases and J by 0 bases; unmatched bases: 4. The CDR3 DNA sequence: TGTGCCAGCAGCTTAATGATAGCGGGGAGCACAGATACGCAGTATTTT. Translated, it gives CASSLMIAGSTDTQYF.

The chain uses TRBV7-2 and TRBJ2-5, with D possibly matching TRBD2 (6 bases). V dropped 5 bases and J dropped 0 bases, with 13 bases sitting between them. This CDR3 has 15 amino acids. Germline assignment: CDR1 SGHTA and CDR2 FQGNSA. The CDR3 spells CASSPYRDYQETQYF. The CDR3 bases are TGTGCCAGCAGCCCATACCGGGACTACCAAGAGACCCAGTACTTC.

V gene TRBV27 combines with J gene TRBJ1-6; D gene uncertain. This CDR3 is built from 17 residues. Per germline, CDR1 MNHEY and CDR2 SMNVEV (reference sequence). Trimming cost V 6 bases and J 7 bases, with 22 bases left between them. The CDR3 DNA sequence: TGTGCCAGCAGCCCCAACTTGCACTCCGCGGAGAATTCACCCCTCCACTTT. It translates to CASSPNLHSAENSPLHF.

This chain joins TRBV18 and TRBJ1-1; the D gene is possibly TRBD1 (5 bases). The CDR3 loop spans 14 amino acids. With 3 bases removed from V and 4 bases from J, the gap between germline ends came to 12 bases. Germline CDR1 and CDR2: KGHSH and LQKENI. The CDR3 is CASSPAIGATEAFF. Here the CDR3 DNA reads TGTGCCAGCTCACCGGCTATAGGGGCCACTGAAGCTTTCTTT.

The rearrangement uses TRBV7-2 and TRBJ2-5; 10 bases agree with TRBD2. Germline values: CDR1 SGHTA, CDR2 FQGNSA. This CDR3 is 15 amino acids long. V lost 5 bases and J lost 5; bases outside the gene matches: 8. CDR3 in amino acids: CASSLMSGGAETQYF. DNA for the CDR3: TGTGCCAGCAGCCTAATGAGCGGGGGGGCTGAGACCCAGTACTTC.